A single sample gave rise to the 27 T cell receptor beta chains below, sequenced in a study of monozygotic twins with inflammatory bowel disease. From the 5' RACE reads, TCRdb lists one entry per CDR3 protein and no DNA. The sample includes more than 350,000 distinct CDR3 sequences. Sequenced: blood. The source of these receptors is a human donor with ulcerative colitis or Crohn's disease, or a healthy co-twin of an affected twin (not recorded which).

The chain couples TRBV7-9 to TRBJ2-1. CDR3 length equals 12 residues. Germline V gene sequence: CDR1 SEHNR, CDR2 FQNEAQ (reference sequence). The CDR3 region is CASSSEQNEQFF.

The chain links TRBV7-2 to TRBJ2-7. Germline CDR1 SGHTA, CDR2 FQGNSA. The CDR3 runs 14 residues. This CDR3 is CASSLEYSTYEQYF.

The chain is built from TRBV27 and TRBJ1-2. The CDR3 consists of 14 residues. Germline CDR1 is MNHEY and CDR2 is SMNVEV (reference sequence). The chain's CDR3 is CASSSSGLGRGYTF.

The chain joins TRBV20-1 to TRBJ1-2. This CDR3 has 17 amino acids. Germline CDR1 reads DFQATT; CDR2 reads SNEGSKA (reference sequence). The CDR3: CSARGLQALLANYGYTF.

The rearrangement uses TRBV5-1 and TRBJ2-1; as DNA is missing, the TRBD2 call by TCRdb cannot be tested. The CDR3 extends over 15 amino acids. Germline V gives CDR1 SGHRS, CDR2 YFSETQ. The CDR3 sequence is CASSSGLPALDEQFF.

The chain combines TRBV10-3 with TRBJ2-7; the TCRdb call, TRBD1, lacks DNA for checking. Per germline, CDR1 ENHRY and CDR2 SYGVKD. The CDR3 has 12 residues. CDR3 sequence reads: CAIGQRSYEQYF.

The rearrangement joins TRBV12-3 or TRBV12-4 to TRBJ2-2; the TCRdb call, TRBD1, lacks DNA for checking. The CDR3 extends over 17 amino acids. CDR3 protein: CASSSSGQGISTGELFF.

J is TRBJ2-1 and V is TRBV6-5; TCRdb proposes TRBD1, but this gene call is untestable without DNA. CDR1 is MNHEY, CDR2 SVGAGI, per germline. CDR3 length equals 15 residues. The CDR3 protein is CASSYSTGSYNEQFF.

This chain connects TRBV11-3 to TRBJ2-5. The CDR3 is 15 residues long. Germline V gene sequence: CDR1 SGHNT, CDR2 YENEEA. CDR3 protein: CASSSTLDMRETQYF.

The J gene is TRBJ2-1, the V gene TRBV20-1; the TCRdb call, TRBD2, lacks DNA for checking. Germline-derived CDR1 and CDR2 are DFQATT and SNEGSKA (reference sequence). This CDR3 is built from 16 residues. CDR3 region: CSARDRLADVYNEQFF.

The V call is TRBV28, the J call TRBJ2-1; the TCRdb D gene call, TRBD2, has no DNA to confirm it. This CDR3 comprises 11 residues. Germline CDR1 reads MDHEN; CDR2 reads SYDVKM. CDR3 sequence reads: CASTLEGSEFF.

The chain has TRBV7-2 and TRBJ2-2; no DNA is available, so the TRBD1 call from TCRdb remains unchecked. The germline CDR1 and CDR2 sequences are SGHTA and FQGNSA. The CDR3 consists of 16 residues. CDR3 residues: CASSLSGGVVTGELFF.

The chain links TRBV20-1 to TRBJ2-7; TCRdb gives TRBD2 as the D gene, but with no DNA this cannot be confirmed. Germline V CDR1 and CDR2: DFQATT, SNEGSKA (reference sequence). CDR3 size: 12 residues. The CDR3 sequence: CSASGPAWEQYF.

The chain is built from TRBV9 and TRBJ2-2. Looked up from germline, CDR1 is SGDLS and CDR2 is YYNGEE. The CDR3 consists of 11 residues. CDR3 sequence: CASSVGGELFF. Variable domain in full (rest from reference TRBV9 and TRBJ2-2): DSGVTQTPKHLITATGQRVTLRCSPRSGDLSVYWYQQSLDQGLQFLIQYYNGEERAKGNILERFSAQQFPDLHSELNLSSLELGDSALYFCASSVGGELFFGEGSRLTVL.

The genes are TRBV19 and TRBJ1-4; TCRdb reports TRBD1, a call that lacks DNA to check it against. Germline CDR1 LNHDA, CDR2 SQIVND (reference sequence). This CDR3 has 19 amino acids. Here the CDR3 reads CASSTTMGQGSETNEKLFF. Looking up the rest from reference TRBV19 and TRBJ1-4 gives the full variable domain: DGGITQSPKYLFRKEGQNVTLSCEQNLNHDAMYWYRQDPGQGLRLIYYSQIVNDFQKGDIAEGYSVSREKKESFPLTVTSAQKNPTAFYLCASSTTMGQGSETNEKLFFGSGTQLSVL.

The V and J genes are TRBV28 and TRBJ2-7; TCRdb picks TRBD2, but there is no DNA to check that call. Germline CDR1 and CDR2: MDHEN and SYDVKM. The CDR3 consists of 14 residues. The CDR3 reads CASRPPGGPYEQYF.

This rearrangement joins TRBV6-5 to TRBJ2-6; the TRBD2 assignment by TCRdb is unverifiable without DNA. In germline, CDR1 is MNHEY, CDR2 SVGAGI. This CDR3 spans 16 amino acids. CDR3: CASSYEGWTGANVLTF.

CDR3 sequence: CASSLGPLGDTQYF. V usage is TRBV7-2 and J usage is TRBJ2-3. Germline lookup yields CDR1 SGHTA and CDR2 FQGNSA. This CDR3 contains 14 residues.

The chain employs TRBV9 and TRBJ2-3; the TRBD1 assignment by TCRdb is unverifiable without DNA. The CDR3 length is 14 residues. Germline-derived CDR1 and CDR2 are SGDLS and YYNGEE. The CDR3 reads CASSVTTAPDTQYF.

The CDR3 spells CAWSIGYKEAFF. The V gene is TRBV30, the J gene TRBJ1-1. From germline, CDR1 is GTSNPN and CDR2 SVGIG (reference sequence). The CDR3 is 12 residues long.

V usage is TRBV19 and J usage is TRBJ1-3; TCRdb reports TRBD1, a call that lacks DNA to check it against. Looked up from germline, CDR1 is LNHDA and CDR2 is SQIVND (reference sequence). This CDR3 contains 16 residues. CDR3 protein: CASRRVSRDSGNTIYF.

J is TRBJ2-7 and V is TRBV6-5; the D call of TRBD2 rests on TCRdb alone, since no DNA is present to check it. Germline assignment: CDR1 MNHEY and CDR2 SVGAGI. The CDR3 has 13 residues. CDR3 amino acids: CASSGGMTYEQYF.

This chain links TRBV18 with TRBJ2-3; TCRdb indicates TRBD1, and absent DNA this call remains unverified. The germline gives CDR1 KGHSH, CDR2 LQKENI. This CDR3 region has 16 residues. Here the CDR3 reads CASSLNRAARTDTQYF.

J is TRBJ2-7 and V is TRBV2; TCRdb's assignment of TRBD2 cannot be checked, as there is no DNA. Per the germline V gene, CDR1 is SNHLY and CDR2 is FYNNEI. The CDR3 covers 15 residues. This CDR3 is CASSEGGRSSYEQYF.

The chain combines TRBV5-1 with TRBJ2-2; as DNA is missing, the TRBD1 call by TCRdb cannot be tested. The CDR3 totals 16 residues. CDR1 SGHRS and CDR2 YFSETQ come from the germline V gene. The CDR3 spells CASSFGQGLNTGELFF.

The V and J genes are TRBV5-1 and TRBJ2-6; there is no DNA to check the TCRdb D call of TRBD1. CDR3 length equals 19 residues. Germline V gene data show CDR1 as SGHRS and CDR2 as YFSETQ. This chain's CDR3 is CASSGTDRGSTAGANVLTF.

CDR3: CASSSTSGARADTQYF. V usage is TRBV28 and J usage is TRBJ2-3; TCRdb names TRBD2, which stays unverified in the absence of DNA. Germline CDR1 and CDR2: MDHEN and SYDVKM. The CDR3 runs 16 residues.